This TCR beta chain originates from a study of OX40 agonist ivuxolimab in advanced cancers. The trim removed 6 bases at V and 0 bases at J, leaving 5 bases unmatched. This CDR3 is 15 amino acids long. Germline-derived CDR1 and CDR2 are LNHDA and SQIVND (reference sequence). The data were produced by immunoSEQ multiplex PCR, yet TCRdb's version contains in-frame clones alone and is incomplete. The table shows 30,000 to 40,000 clones, with roughly 82% occurring only once. The sequence was collected from an adult with an advanced solid tumor such as melanoma, head and neck, liver or kidney cancer. The chain has TRBV19 and TRBJ1-5, with 7 bases lining up with TRBD1. Specimen: CD4+ or CD8+ T cells sorted from blood, collected in a trial of the OX40 agonist ivuxolimab. The CDR3 loop is CASRNTGVSNQPQHF. The CDR3 DNA follows: TGTGCCAGTAGGAATACAGGGGTTAGCAATCAGCCCCAGCATTTT. The complete variable domain, with remaining parts taken from reference TRBV19 and TRBJ1-5, reads DGGITQSPKYLFRKEGQNVTLSCEQNLNHDAMYWYRQDPGQGLRLIYYSQIVNDFQKGDIAEGYSVSREKKESFPLTVTSAQKNPTAFYLCASRNTGVSNQPQHFGDGTRLSIL.